Listed here are 27 T cell receptor beta chains from one sample, sequenced in a study of CD8 T cells in Susac syndrome. Random hexamers were used to reverse transcribe roughly 0.5 to 1 ug of RNA. MiXCR, run by TCRdb on the immunoSEQ multiplex PCR reads, gives a single entry per CDR3 protein. This sample has about 200,000 distinct CDR3 sequences, with about 93% found just once. The sample consisted of CD8+ T cells from PBMCs. These receptors all come from a human donor with multiple sclerosis.

This chain links TRBV30 with TRBJ1-2; no clear D. V lost 6 bases, J lost 8 bases, and 10 bases lay in between. Germline values: CDR1 GTSNPN, CDR2 SVGIG (reference sequence). The CDR3 spans 10 residues. The CDR3 coding sequence is TGTGCCTGTCACGATTACGGCTACACCTTC. It is translated as CACHDYGYTF.

This rearrangement joins TRBV9 to TRBJ2-7; 7 bases are shared with TRBD1. Germline CDR1 is SGDLS and CDR2 is YYNGEE. The junction had 9 bases not matched to a gene; V was cut back by 4 bases and J by 5 bases. The CDR3 contains 14 residues. Here the CDR3 reads CASSRSGTEDEQYF. The CDR3 DNA reads as TGTGCCAGCAGCCGTTCCGGGACAGAGGACGAGCAGTACTTC.

This chain uses TRBV19 with TRBJ1-6; D is undetermined. Trimming removed 3 bases from V and 7 bases from J, with 10 bases in between. Germline V CDR1 and CDR2: LNHDA, SQIVND (reference sequence). This CDR3 contains 14 residues. Written as DNA, the CDR3 is TGTGCCAGTAGTATGGTCCTATACAATTCACCCCTCCACTTT. Its translation is CASSMVLYNSPLHF.

The chain links TRBV12-3 or TRBV12-4 to TRBJ1-1; no firm D call. CDR3 size: 14 residues. The germline V and J ends were trimmed by 4 bases and 0 bases, with 9 bases remaining between them. The CDR3 reads CASSSTSMNTEAFF. In DNA form, the CDR3 reads TGTGCCAGCAGTTCCACATCGATGAACACTGAAGCTTTCTTT.

The V call is TRBV2, the J call TRBJ1-5; D possibly corresponds to TRBD1 (6 bases). Trimming cost V 6 bases and J 4 bases, with 22 bases left between them. The CDR3 contains 17 residues. Per the germline V gene, CDR1 is SNHLY and CDR2 is FYNNEI. For the CDR3, the DNA is TGTGCCAGCAGCCCCAGCCCCGGGACAAGGGTAAATCAGCCCCAGCATTTT. Translated: CASSPSPGTRVNQPQHF.

This clonotype was observed a few times. The gene calls are TRBV7-9 and TRBJ2-7; D might be TRBD1 (7 bases). Trimming pared 5 bases from V and 6 bases from J, leaving 17 bases between. The germline gives CDR1 SEHNR, CDR2 FQNEAQ (reference sequence). The CDR3 sequence is 14 residues long. DNA for the CDR3: TGTGCCAGCAGCATGACAGGGAGGTCAGGCGAGCAGTACTTC. Translating gives CASSMTGRSGEQYF. The full variable domain, completed using reference TRBV7-9 and TRBJ2-7, is DTGVSQNPRHKITKRGQNVTFRCDPISEHNRLYWYRQTLGQGPEFLTYFQNEAQLEKSRLLSDRFSAERPKGSFSTLEIQRTEQGDSAMYLCASSMTGRSGEQYFGPGTRLTVT.

The chain uses TRBV7-8 and TRBJ2-2; D gene ambiguous. CDR1 and CDR2 (germline): SGHVS, FQNEAQ. CDR3 length: 18 residues. Deletions cut 6 bases from V and 0 bases from J, with 20 bases between. The CDR3 DNA reads as TGTGCCAGCAGATTACCGGGTCATTACGACACGAACACCGGGGAGCTGTTTTTT. Its translation is CASRLPGHYDTNTGELFF.

This clonotype was found a few times. V gene TRBV6-5 combines with J gene TRBJ2-1; D is unresolved. Germline V CDR1 and CDR2: MNHEY, SVGAGI. The CDR3 runs to 15 residues. The V end lost 6 bases, the J end lost 4 bases, and 16 bases lay between the germline ends. The CDR3 reads CASSREPTPYNEQFF. The CDR3 DNA is TGTGCCAGCAGCCGCGAACCGACACCATACAATGAGCAGTTCTTC.

This clonotype was seen once. J is TRBJ2-7 and V is TRBV7-6, with 7 bases lining up with TRBD2. The trim removed 3 bases at V and 2 bases at J, leaving 4 bases unmatched. Germline-derived CDR1 and CDR2 are SGHVS and FNYEAQ. This CDR3 is 14 amino acids long. The CDR3 sequence is CASSFSGTAYEQYF. The CDR3 bases are TGTGCCAGCAGCTTCAGCGGGACTGCCTACGAGCAGTACTTC.

V gene TRBV19 combines with J gene TRBJ1-2, with a tentative D call TRBD1 (5 bases). The V end lost 11 bases, the J end lost 7 bases, and 11 bases lay between the germline ends. Germline V gene data show CDR1 as LNHDA and CDR2 as SQIVND (reference sequence). The CDR3 has 10 residues. CDR3: CAAWGGGYTF. In DNA, the CDR3 is TGTGCCGCTTGGGGGGGTGGCTACACCTTC.

The DNA for the CDR3 is TGTGCCAGCAGCCAGGGACAGGAGATATATGGCTACACCTTC. It specifies CASSQGQEIYGYTF. The rearrangement links TRBV7-9 to TRBJ1-2; 8 nucleotides align to TRBD1. Germline loops: CDR1 SEHNR, CDR2 FQNEAQ (reference sequence). V was clipped by 5 bases and J by 5 bases; unmatched bases: 7. The CDR3 has 14 residues. Using reference TRBV7-9 and TRBJ1-2 for the parts outside the CDR3, the full variable domain is DTGVSQNPRHKITKRGQNVTFRCDPISEHNRLYWYRQTLGQGPEFLTYFQNEAQLEKSRLLSDRFSAERPKGSFSTLEIQRTEQGDSAMYLCASSQGQEIYGYTFGSGTRLTVV.

The chain joins TRBV6-2 or TRBV6-3 to TRBJ1-1; D ambiguous. From germline, CDR1 is MNHEY and CDR2 SVGEGT. V gave up 6 bases and J gave up 7 bases, with 9 bases separating them. The CDR3 contains 11 residues. CDR3 DNA: TGTGCCAGCAGCCGTCCTATTGAAGCTTTCTTT. This gives the protein CASSRPIEAFF.

The CDR3: CASSFSGSHRDTQYF. In nucleotides, the CDR3 is TGTGCCAGCAGCTTTAGCGGGAGTCACCGGGATACGCAGTATTTT. The chain is built from TRBV7-9 and TRBJ2-3; 9 positions agree with TRBD2. Germline V gene sequence: CDR1 SEHNR, CDR2 FQNEAQ (reference sequence). The V segment lost 3 bases and the J segment 6 bases; nucleotides outside the gene matches: 7. The CDR3 has 15 amino acids.

The J gene is TRBJ2-5, the V gene TRBV13; 8 bases agree with TRBD1. Germline values: CDR1 PRHDT, CDR2 FYEKMQ (reference sequence). V lost 4 bases to trimming and J lost 2 bases; unmatched junction nucleotides: 9. This CDR3 is built from 16 residues. In nucleotides, the CDR3 is TGTGCCAGCAGCTCCGGACAGGGCCTAAATCAAGAGACCCAGTACTTC. Its protein is CASSSGQGLNQETQYF. Variable domain in full (rest from reference TRBV13 and TRBJ2-5): AAGVIQSPRHLIKEKRETATLKCYPIPRHDTVYWYQQGPGQDPQFLISFYEKMQSDKGSIPDRFSAQQFSDYHSELNMSSLELGDSALYFCASSSGQGLNQETQYFGPGTRLLVL.

The rearrangement uses TRBV5-4 and TRBJ2-3; TRBD2 agrees at 8 bases. Trimming cost V 2 bases and J 5 bases; bases outside gene matches: 7. Germline V CDR1 and CDR2: SGHNT, YYREEE (reference sequence). This CDR3 is 15 amino acids long. The CDR3, as DNA: TGTGCCAGCAGCTTTCCCAGCGGGGGTGGAGATACGCAGTATTTT. Protein product: CASSFPSGGGDTQYF.

CDR3 coding DNA: TGTGCCAGCAGCCAAGGAGGGACGTCGAAAGCTTTCTTT. The encoded protein is CASSQGGTSKAFF. The chain couples TRBV3-1 to TRBJ1-1; a weak D match, TRBD1 (5 bases). Germline values: CDR1 LGHDT, CDR2 YNNKEL (reference sequence). V gave up 1 base and J gave up 9 bases, with 12 bases separating them. The CDR3 runs 13 residues.

V is TRBV28 and J is TRBJ1-2; possibly TRBD1 for D (6 bases). V gave up 5 bases and J gave up 6 bases, with 10 bases separating them. Per the germline V gene, CDR1 is MDHEN and CDR2 is SYDVKM. The CDR3 spans 12 residues. Here the CDR3 DNA reads TGTGCCAGCAGTCCTTACAGGGATGGCTACACCTTC. Protein product: CASSPYRDGYTF.

The V gene is TRBV4-2, the J gene TRBJ2-3; 10 positions match TRBD2. There are 17 residues in the CDR3. V dropped 2 bases and J dropped 1; count of bases not matched to a gene: 6. Germline V gene data show CDR1 as LGHNA and CDR2 as YNFKEQ. CDR3 residues: CASSQTSSGRGTDTQYF. CDR3 nucleotide sequence: TGTGCCAGCAGCCAAACCTCTAGCGGGAGAGGCACAGATACGCAGTATTTT.

The chain is built from TRBV7-9 and TRBJ1-4, with 8 bases fitting TRBD1. V lost 1 base to trimming and J lost 6 bases; unmatched junction nucleotides: 4. Germline V gene sequence: CDR1 SEHNR, CDR2 FQNEAQ (reference sequence). This CDR3 region has 15 residues. CDR3 bases: TGTGCCAGCAGCTTAGTTCCAGGGGGCTATGAAAAACTGTTTTTT. Its translation: CASSLVPGGYEKLFF.

The chain is built from TRBV20-1 and TRBJ2-7, with D uncertain. Germline V gene lookup returns CDR1 DFQATT and CDR2 SNEGSKA (reference sequence). Trimming pared 2 bases from V and 0 bases from J, leaving 17 bases between. CDR3 length: 16 residues. The DNA of the CDR3 is TGCAGTGCTAGAACCCCCGAGCAGGCTAACTCCTACGAGCAGTACTTC. It codes for CSARTPEQANSYEQYF.

The chain carries TRBV14 and TRBJ2-1; 7 bases map to TRBD2. CDR3 size: 17 residues. The germline V gene encodes CDR1 SGHDN and CDR2 FVKESK. After removal of 3 bases from V and 1 base from J, the junction contained 9 bases not matched to a gene. The CDR3 here is CASSHPRLAASYNEQFF. The CDR3 DNA sequence: TGTGCCAGCAGCCATCCCCGACTAGCAGCATCCTACAATGAGCAGTTCTTC.

Note on this clonotype: Germline and junction disagree at one end, which may indicate a read error. V and J are TRBV15 and TRBJ2-6; 7 bases align to TRBD2. There are 14 residues in the CDR3. The germline V gene has CDR1 LNHNV and CDR2 YYDKDF (reference sequence). The CDR3 region has the DNA TGTGCCACCAGCAGAGATGGGGGGGACAACGTCCTGACTTTC. It codes for CATSRDGGDNVLTF.

V gene TRBV7-2 combines with J gene TRBJ1-1; 10 nucleotides align to TRBD1. Germline V gene sequence: CDR1 SGHTA, CDR2 FQGNSA. The CDR3 is made up of 16 amino acids. The trim removed 4 bases at V and 3 bases at J, leaving 8 bases unmatched. In DNA form, the CDR3 reads TGTGCCAGCAGCTATGACTGGACAGGGGGGGACACTGAAGCTTTCTTT. Its protein is CASSYDWTGGDTEAFF.

This rearrangement joins TRBV30 to TRBJ2-7; 9 bases map to TRBD2. The CDR3 runs 14 residues. V shed 5 bases and J 3 bases; nucleotides not matched to a gene: 8. Germline loops: CDR1 GTSNPN, CDR2 SVGIG (reference sequence). The CDR3 protein is CAWAPGLAYYEQYF. In nucleotides, the CDR3 is TGTGCCTGGGCACCGGGACTAGCTTACTACGAGCAGTACTTC.

V is TRBV29-1 and J is TRBJ1-2; D perhaps matches TRBD1 (5 bases). Germline V gene lookup returns CDR1 SQVTM and CDR2 ANQGSEA. The V end was cut by 6 bases, the J end by 4 bases, with 30 bases between. The CDR3 extends over 18 amino acids. CDR3 DNA sequence: TGCAGCGTCCAAGATCCGAGCCACCCCAGGGATTCCGTCTATGGCTACACCTTC. Translation: CSVQDPSHPRDSVYGYTF.

The chain employs TRBV11-2 and TRBJ2-7; the match to TRBD2 covers 12 bases. Germline CDR1 reads SGHAT; CDR2 reads FQNNGV. J was trimmed by 2 bases and V by 4 bases; bases with no gene match: 6. CDR3 length equals 16 residues. CDR3 nucleotide sequence: TGTGCCAGCAGCTCCCTTGGACTAGCGGGAACCTACGAGCAGTACTTC. This translates into CASSSLGLAGTYEQYF.

The V call is TRBV9, the J call TRBJ2-5; 8 bases map to TRBD1. Germline trimming cut 2 bases from V and 2 bases from J; bases unmatched to any gene: 2. The CDR3 covers 14 residues. Germline V gene sequence: CDR1 SGDLS, CDR2 YYNGEE. The chain's CDR3 is CASSVGTGQETQYF. The CDR3 DNA sequence: TGTGCCAGCAGCGTTGGGACAGGTCAAGAGACCCAGTACTTC.